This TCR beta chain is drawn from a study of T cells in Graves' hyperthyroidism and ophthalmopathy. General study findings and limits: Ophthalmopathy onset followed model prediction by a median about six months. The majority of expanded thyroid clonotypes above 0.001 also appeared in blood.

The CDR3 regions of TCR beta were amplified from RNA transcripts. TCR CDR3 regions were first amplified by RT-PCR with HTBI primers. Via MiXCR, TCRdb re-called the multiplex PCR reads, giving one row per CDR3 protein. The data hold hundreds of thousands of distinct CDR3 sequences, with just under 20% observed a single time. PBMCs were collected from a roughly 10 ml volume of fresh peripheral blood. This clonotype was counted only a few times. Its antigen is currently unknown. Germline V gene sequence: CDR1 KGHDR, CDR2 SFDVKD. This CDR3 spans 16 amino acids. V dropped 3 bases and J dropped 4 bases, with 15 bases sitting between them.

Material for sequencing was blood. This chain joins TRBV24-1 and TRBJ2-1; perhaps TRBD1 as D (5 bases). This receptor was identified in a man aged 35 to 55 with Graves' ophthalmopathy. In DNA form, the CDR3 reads TGTGCCACCAGTGATGTTAACTTCCAGGGTTACAATGAGCAGTTCTTC. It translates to CATSDVNFQGYNEQFF.